Listed below are T cell receptor beta chains from one sample, sequenced in a study of response to subunit inactivated influenza vaccine. TCRdb fed the RT-PCR reads into MiXCR, producing one record per CDR3 protein. This table holds around 600,000 distinct CDR3 sequences, 11% found once. This sample also belongs to another study, concerning T cells expressing NK-cell markers.

Sample: PBMCs from blood, taken on the day of vaccination. The receptors were gathered from a man aged 45-60 years who received an inactivated influenza vaccine. The CDR3 runs from the conserved cysteine through the conserved F or W. D genes are given only for firm matches. Clone size, where shown, is once, few, many, or a class for clones that have expanded.

v_gene	abundance	j_gene	d_gene	CDR3nt	CDR3aa
TRBV20-1	-	TRBJ2-5	-	TGCAGTGCTAGAGGGACAGGGAGGGGTATAGAGACCCAGTACTTC	CSARGTGRGIETQYF
TRBV20-1	many	TRBJ2-3	TRBD2	TGCAGTGCTAGAGATTCTAGCGGGAGGTGGTCAGATACGCAGTATTTT	CSARDSSGRWSDTQYF
TRBV10-3	-	TRBJ2-7	-	TGTGCCATCAGTGAGTGGGGAGAAGCCTCCTACGAGCAGTACTTC	CAISEWGEASYEQYF
TRBV12-3/TRBV12-4	many	TRBJ2-2	TRBD2	TGTGCCAGCAGTCCTTGGACTAGCGGGAACACCGGGGAGCTGTTTTTT	CASSPWTSGNTGELFF
TRBV18	-	TRBJ2-5	TRBD1	TGTGCCAGCTCATCGATACAGGGGGCTTCGGAGACCCAGTACTTC	CASSSIQGASETQYF
TRBV24-1	-	TRBJ1-1	-	TGTGCCACCAGTGGCGCGATGAACACTGAAGCTTTCTTT	CATSGAMNTEAFF
TRBV20-1	-	TRBJ2-6	TRBD2	TGCAGTGCTGGGACTAGCGGGGGGCTCTCTGGGGCCAACGTCCTGACTTTC	CSAGTSGGLSGANVLTF
TRBV6-5	-	TRBJ1-6	TRBD1	TGTGCCAGCAGTTACTCGGGACAGCGGAATTCACCCCTCCACTTT	CASSYSGQRNSPLHF
TRBV24-1	-	TRBJ2-1	-	TGTGCCACCAGTGATCTCGAAGGGCCCCCCGAGGAGCAGTTCTTC	CATSDLEGPPEEQFF
TRBV6-2/TRBV6-3	-	TRBJ2-3	TRBD2	TGTGCCAGCAGTTGTGATCTAGCGGGAGTATGTACAGATACGCAGTATTTT	CASSCDLAGVCTDTQYF
TRBV5-1	-	TRBJ2-1	TRBD1	TGCGCCAGCAGCTTGGCGGGACAGGGGTCCTACAATGAGCAGTTCTTC	CASSLAGQGSYNEQFF
TRBV5-1	few	TRBJ2-5	-	TGCGCCAGCAGCTTGGGGACCACTAAAGAGACCCAGTACTTC	CASSLGTTKETQYF
TRBV6-6	few	TRBJ2-5	TRBD1	TGTGCCAGTTCCGGGACAGGGTGGTCCCAGTACTTC	CASSGTGWSQYF
TRBV5-1	-	TRBJ2-5	TRBD2	TGCGCCAGCAGCTTGACTAGCGGAACGATCCAAGAGACCCAGTACTTC	CASSLTSGTIQETQYF
TRBV12-3/TRBV12-4	once	TRBJ1-2	-	TGTGCCAGCAGCTGGGGAGCTAACTATGGCTACACCTTC	CASSWGANYGYTF
TRBV5-4	-	TRBJ2-5	TRBD1	TGTGCCAGCAGCTTCACCGGGACAGAGGGAGAGACCCAGTACTTC	CASSFTGTEGETQYF
TRBV20-1	-	TRBJ2-2	-	TGCAGTGCCCCGGAGACAGGGAACACCGGGGAGCTGTTTTTT	CSAPETGNTGELFF
TRBV20-1	-	TRBJ2-7	-	TGCAGTGCAACTAATTACATCAAGGATTACGAGCAGTACTTC	CSATNYIKDYEQYF
TRBV7-2	few	TRBJ2-3	-	TGTGCCAGCAGCTCAAACCTATGGCAGCGAAGCACAGATACGCAGTATTTT	CASSSNLWQRSTDTQYF
TRBV7-2	few	TRBJ2-5	-	TGTGCCAGCAGCTTAGCGGGAATGGAGACCCAGTACTTC	CASSLAGMETQYF
TRBV2	few	TRBJ2-3	-	TGTGCCAGCCAATCGGGACTCCGCACAGATACGCAGTATTTT	CASQSGLRTDTQYF
TRBV12-3/TRBV12-4	few	TRBJ1-4	TRBD1	TGTGCCAGCAGTTTGACAGGGGGCGTTGAAAAACTGTTTTTT	CASSLTGGVEKLFF
TRBV25-1	-	TRBJ2-3	-	TGTGCCAGCAGTGAAGCCCGGAGATCTAGCACAGATACGCAGTATTTT	CASSEARRSSTDTQYF
TRBV10-3	few	TRBJ2-1	-	TGTGCCATCAGTCGAGCGACGGGGAACAATGAGCAGTTCTTC	CAISRATGNNEQFF
TRBV6-2/TRBV6-3	few	TRBJ2-1	TRBD1	TGTGCCAGCAACCAACAGGGGAAGAAAGTGTACAATGAGCAGTTCTTC	CASNQQGKKVYNEQFF
TRBV20-1	-	TRBJ2-1	TRBD2	TGCAGTAGTATGGCTAGCGGGGCCCACAATGAGCAGTTCTTC	CSSMASGAHNEQFF
TRBV5-1	few	TRBJ1-2	-	TGCGCCAGCAGCTTGGCCTCAGGGCCCTATGGCTACACCTTC	CASSLASGPYGYTF
TRBV5-4	many	TRBJ2-1	-	TGTGCCAGCAGCCTCACTAGTAGGGGTGAGCAGTTCTTC	CASSLTSRGEQFF
TRBV12-3/TRBV12-4	many	TRBJ2-2	TRBD1	TGTGCCAGCAGGTGGACAGGGGCGAGAACCGGGGAGCTGTTTTTT	CASRWTGARTGELFF
TRBV29-1	many	TRBJ2-1	TRBD2	TGCAGCTTACGGACTAGCGGCGCCTACAATGAGCAGTTCTTC	CSLRTSGAYNEQFF
TRBV29-1	few	TRBJ1-1	-	TGCAGCGTTGTGTCAGGAGCCGCTTTCTTT	CSVVSGAAFF
TRBV29-1	few	TRBJ1-1	-	TGCAGCGTTGTTCCGAAGCGGCAGACAGGTGAAGCTTTCTTT	CSVVPKRQTGEAFF
TRBV20-1	-	TRBJ2-7	-	TGCAGTGCTAGAGATTCCAGGGGCGGGAGCTTCAGCGAGCAGTACTTC	CSARDSRGGSFSEQYF
TRBV18	-	TRBJ2-5	TRBD2	TGTGCCAGCTCACGGCGGGAGGTCCAAGAGACCCAGTACTTC	CASSRREVQETQYF
TRBV15	few	TRBJ2-3	TRBD2	TGTGCCACCAGACCCGTACTAGCGGGATACACAGATACGCAGTATTTT	CATRPVLAGYTDTQYF
TRBV12-3/TRBV12-4	many	TRBJ2-5	-	TGTGCCAGCAGTTTAAGCAGTGAGACCCAGTACTTC	CASSLSSETQYF
TRBV12-3/TRBV12-4	-	TRBJ1-4	-	TGTGCCAGCATGATGACTGCGGGCACTAATGAAAAACTGTTTTTT	CASMMTAGTNEKLFF
TRBV3-1	-	TRBJ2-1	TRBD2	TGTGCCAGCAGCCCGGGACTAGCGGGGGTAAGGGGTAATGAGCAGTTCTTC	CASSPGLAGVRGNEQFF
TRBV5-1	many	TRBJ1-1	-	TGCGCCAGCAGCGTAGGACAGATGAACACTGAAGCTTTCTTT	CASSVGQMNTEAFF
TRBV4-2	few	TRBJ2-3	TRBD1	TGTGCCAGCAGCCCCAGCAGGACAGGGTGGCCAGATACGCAGTATTTT	CASSPSRTGWPDTQYF
TRBV5-1	medium-sized	TRBJ2-1	TRBD1	TGTGCCAGCAGTTTGGGGCAGGGGGCCTACAATGAGCAGTTCTTC	CASSLGQGAYNEQFF
TRBV5-1	few	TRBJ2-7	TRBD2	TGCGCCAGCAGCGGGACTAGCGGGGGCATCTACGAGCAGTACTTC	CASSGTSGGIYEQYF
TRBV25-1	few	TRBJ2-3	-	TGTGCCAGCAGTGAATCACGGGGGCTTTCCACAGATACGCAGTATTTT	CASSESRGLSTDTQYF
TRBV20-1	few	TRBJ1-4	-	TGCAGTGCTAAGTATGAAAAACTGTTTTTT	CSAKYEKLFF
TRBV30	few	TRBJ2-7	TRBD1	TGTGCCTGGAGTAGCCGGGACAGGGATTTCTACGAGCAGTACTTC	CAWSSRDRDFYEQYF
TRBV6-6	many	TRBJ1-2	-	TGTGCCAGCAGTTACGTCCAGGTGTATGGCTACACCTTC	CASSYVQVYGYTF
TRBV6-6	-	TRBJ2-7	TRBD2	TGTGCCACCCTAGCGGGGGCCTCCTACGAGCAGTACTTC	CATLAGASYEQYF
TRBV7-2	few	TRBJ2-7	-	TGTGCCAGCAGCTCACGCGGGACAGCCTACGAGCAGTACTTC	CASSSRGTAYEQYF
TRBV5-6	few	TRBJ2-2	-	TGTGCCAGCAGCTTGGCCGACGGGGAGAACACCGGGGAGCTGTTTTTT	CASSLADGENTGELFF
TRBV6-2/TRBV6-3	few	TRBJ2-7	TRBD2	TGTGCCAGCAGCCCCGAGCGGGAGGGCCCCTACGAGCAGTACTTC	CASSPEREGPYEQYF
TRBV12-3/TRBV12-4	many	TRBJ2-5	TRBD2	TGTGCCAGCAGTAGGAGACTAGCGGGAGGGATTGAAGAGACCCAGTACTTC	CASSRRLAGGIEETQYF
TRBV6-1	-	TRBJ2-4	-	TGTGCCAGCACCGCAGGGACAAACATTCAGTACTTC	CASTAGTNIQYF
TRBV2	few	TRBJ1-4	TRBD1	TGTGCCAGCAGTGGTGCTCGACAGGGCGAGCACTTT	CASSGARQGEHF